A selection of T cell receptor beta chains follows, all from one sample in a study of OX40 agonist ivuxolimab in advanced cancers. Clones were sequenced by immunoSEQ multiplex PCR, and TCRdb holds only the in-frame ones, with some missing. The sample contains around 56,000 clones, roughly 82% of which appear only once. Source: CD4+ or CD8+ T cells sorted from blood, taken in a trial of the OX40 agonist ivuxolimab. The receptors come from an adult with an advanced solid tumor such as melanoma, head and neck, liver or kidney cancer. The CDR3 runs from the conserved cysteine through the conserved F or W. A D gene is named only where the DNA matches it firmly. Size is omitted from some rows. Given values are once, few, many or a class for expanded clones.

clone size	V gene	D gene	J gene	CDR3 DNA	CDR3 protein
.	TRBV9	.	TRBJ1-1	TGTGCCAGCAGCGTAGCAATAGGGACACGGGAGAACACTGAAGCTTTCTTT	CASSVAIGTRENTEAFF
.	TRBV19	.	TRBJ2-5	TGTGCCAGTAGTCTACAACAGGCCCAAGAGACCCAGTACTTC	CASSLQQAQETQYF
.	TRBV7-9	.	TRBJ1-6	TGTGCCAGCAGCTTCGCGTTACAGGGAAGGTCACCCCTCCACTTT	CASSFALQGRSPLHF
.	TRBV14	.	TRBJ2-7	TGTGCCAGCAGCCAACTGACCTACGAGCAGTACTTC	CASSQLTYEQYF
.	TRBV5-1	.	TRBJ2-3	TGCGCCAGCAGCTTGGGAGGGACGCAGTATTTT	CASSLGGTQYF
few	TRBV6-5	.	TRBJ2-7	TGTGCCAGCAGCCCCAGGGCCTACTACGAGCAGTACTTC	CASSPRAYYEQYF
.	TRBV28	TRBD1	TRBJ2-7	TGTGCCAGCAGTCGGCGGACAGGGGGGGGCGAGCAGTACTTC	CASSRRTGGGEQYF
.	TRBV5-4	TRBD1	TRBJ2-5	TGTGCCAGCAGCTGGGGACAGCCCTACCAAGAGACCCAGTACTTC	CASSWGQPYQETQYF
.	TRBV6-5	.	TRBJ1-2	TGTGCCAGCAGTTTCCGGGACGGACGAGGTAGCTATGGCTACACCTTC	CASSFRDGRGSYGYTF
.	TRBV5-4	.	TRBJ2-5	TGTGCCAGCAGCTCCTATCACACAGGGAGGGAGACCCAGTACTTC	CASSSYHTGRETQYF
.	TRBV9	TRBD2	TRBJ2-7	TGTGCCAGCAGCGTAGAGCGGGAGGGGAAGGACGAGCAGTACTTC	CASSVEREGKDEQYF
once	TRBV2	TRBD1	TRBJ1-5	TGTGCCAGCAGTGGACAGGGGGGGAGTCAGCCCCAGCATTTT	CASSGQGGSQPQHF
.	TRBV7-2	.	TRBJ2-7	TGTGCCAGCAGCTTTGGGGGGGCCCGCTCCTACGAGCAGTACTTC	CASSFGGARSYEQYF
few	TRBV7-9	.	TRBJ2-5	TGTGCCAGCAGCTTAGGGGGGGTATTAGGGGAGACCCAGTACTTC	CASSLGGVLGETQYF
.	TRBV7-2	.	TRBJ1-1	TGTGCCAGCAGCTTAGAAAGGAACACTGAAGCTTTCTTT	CASSLERNTEAFF
once	TRBV10-2	TRBD1	TRBJ2-2	TGCGCCAGCAGTGACAACAGGGGCACCGGGGAGCTGTTTTTT	CASSDNRGTGELFF
.	TRBV5-1	TRBD2	TRBJ2-3	TGCGCCAGCAGGCGAGCGGGAGTATCAGATACGCAGTATTTT	CASRRAGVSDTQYF
.	TRBV5-1	.	TRBJ1-1	TGCGCCAGCAGCTTGGGAGGGGGCACTGAAGCTTTCTTT	CASSLGGGTEAFF
.	TRBV27	.	TRBJ1-1	TGTGCCAGCAGTTCTGACACGGATAACACTGAAGCTTTCTTT	CASSSDTDNTEAFF
.	TRBV4-2	.	TRBJ1-3	TGTGCCAGCAGCTTGGGACAAAGAAACTCTGGAAACACCATATATTTT	CASSLGQRNSGNTIYF
.	TRBV7-3	.	TRBJ1-2	TGTGCCAGCAGCTTAGTGGAGGTAGCTAACTATGGCTACACCTTC	CASSLVEVANYGYTF
.	TRBV18	.	TRBJ1-1	TGTGCCAGCTCACCACAGGGGTCGGACACTGAAGCTTTCTTT	CASSPQGSDTEAFF
.	TRBV2	TRBD2	TRBJ2-1	TGTGCCAGCTCCCTGACTAGCGGGAAATCCCATGAGCAGTTCTTC	CASSLTSGKSHEQFF
.	TRBV5-5	.	TRBJ2-2	TGTGCCAGCAGCTTGCTAGGCAGCTTCGCGAACACCGGGGAGCTGTTTTTT	CASSLLGSFANTGELFF
.	TRBV2	TRBD2	TRBJ2-3	TGTGCCGCCTCGGCGGGGGGAGCCACAGATACGCAGTATTTT	CAASAGGATDTQYF
.	TRBV9	TRBD1	TRBJ1-1	TGTGCCAGCAGCGTCTCGACAGGGTCGCACACTGAAGCTTTCTTT	CASSVSTGSHTEAFF
.	TRBV9	TRBD2	TRBJ2-1	TGTGCCAGCAGCGTAGCCTTGAGGACTAGCGGGAGTCACAATGAGCAGTTCTTC	CASSVALRTSGSHNEQFF
.	TRBV7-9	TRBD1	TRBJ1-4	TGTGCCAGCAGCACCGGACAGGGGACTTTTAATGAAAAACTGTTTTTT	CASSTGQGTFNEKLFF
.	TRBV6-6	.	TRBJ1-1	TGTGCCAGCAGTTACTCAGGGGTGAACACTGAAGCTTTCTTT	CASSYSGVNTEAFF
.	TRBV20-1	.	TRBJ2-3	TGCAGTGCTACAGGGTTTGATACGCAGTATTTT	CSATGFDTQYF
.	TRBV7-2	TRBD2	TRBJ2-5	TGTGCCAGCAGCTCCACCTACGGGACTAGCGGGGGAGAGACCCAGTACTTC	CASSSTYGTSGGETQYF
.	TRBV5-1	TRBD2	TRBJ2-1	TGCGCCAGCAGCTTGAGGACTAGCGGACTCAATGAGCAGTTCTTC	CASSLRTSGLNEQFF
.	TRBV5-1	.	TRBJ2-3	TGCGCCAGCAGCCCTCCTACTTCCACAGATACGCAGTATTTT	CASSPPTSTDTQYF
.	TRBV25-1	TRBD1	TRBJ1-1	TGTGCCAGCAGTGAGGGCCGGACAGGGGGGGGAAACACTGAAGCTTTCTTT	CASSEGRTGGGNTEAFF
.	TRBV11-2	TRBD1	TRBJ1-5	TGTGCCAGCAGCTTATATCAGGGGGTCCTGGTCCAGCCCCAGCATTTT	CASSLYQGVLVQPQHF
.	TRBV4-3	TRBD1	TRBJ2-1	TGCGCCAGCAGCCGATCCCACAAGGGGGCATATGAGCAGTTCTTC	CASSRSHKGAYEQFF
.	TRBV14	.	TRBJ2-7	TGTGCCAGCAGCCCTTATACTCAGGGAGGATTTAGAGGGAACGAGCAGTACTTC	CASSPYTQGGFRGNEQYF
once	TRBV28	.	TRBJ1-5	TGTGCCAGCTTACCGGGACAATTCAATCAGCCCCAGCATTTT	CASLPGQFNQPQHF
once	TRBV2	TRBD1	TRBJ2-7	TGTGCCAGCACATGGAGGGGACAGGGATCCTACGAGCAGTACTTC	CASTWRGQGSYEQYF
.	TRBV19	.	TRBJ2-4	TGTACCAGTAGTCCAACAGGAGCCAAAAACATTCAGTACTTC	CTSSPTGAKNIQYF
.	TRBV7-9	TRBD2	TRBJ2-5	TGTGCCAGCAGCTCGCGTAGCGGGAGTGATGGAGAGACCCAGTACTTC	CASSSRSGSDGETQYF
.	TRBV5-1	TRBD1	TRBJ1-2	TGCGCCAGCAGACTCGGGACAGGGCAAGTTGGCTACACCTTC	CASRLGTGQVGYTF
.	TRBV7-9	TRBD1	TRBJ1-2	TGTGCCAGCAGCCAGGCGACAGGGGGCCTGACGGACTATGGCTACACCTTC	CASSQATGGLTDYGYTF
.	TRBV7-2	.	TRBJ1-3	TGTGCCAGCAGCTCGGGACCGAGCTCTGGAAACACCATATATTTT	CASSSGPSSGNTIYF
.	TRBV20-1	.	TRBJ1-3	TGCAGTGCTAGATGGGGAAACACCATATATTTT	CSARWGNTIYF
few	TRBV11-2	TRBD2	TRBJ2-5	TGTGCCAGCAGGATTAGCGGGGGGGCGGAGACCCAGTACTTC	CASRISGGAETQYF
few	TRBV11-3	.	TRBJ2-1	TGTGCCAGCAGCTCGGAGTGGAATGAGCAGTTCTTC	CASSSEWNEQFF
.	TRBV2	.	TRBJ2-5	TGTGCCAGCAGGGTGACCCAAGAGACCCAGTACTTC	CASRVTQETQYF
.	TRBV28	TRBD1	TRBJ1-1	TGTGCCAGCAGTCCATTAGGGACAGGGGGCGCGGGGAACACTGAAGCTTTCTTT	CASSPLGTGGAGNTEAFF
few	TRBV11-3	.	TRBJ2-3	TGTGCCAGCAGCATCGGGACCGGGAGAGGGGCAGATACGCAGTATTTT	CASSIGTGRGADTQYF
.	TRBV20-1	TRBD1	TRBJ1-2	TGTTCGGGACAGGGGGCCGGTGGCTACACCTTC	CSGQGAGGYTF
.	TRBV9	.	TRBJ2-5	TGTGCCAGCAGCGTAGAGGGACGGGCTGAGGCGAAAGGGACCCAGTACTTC	CASSVEGRAEAKGTQYF
.	TRBV30	TRBD1	TRBJ1-2	TGTGCCTGGATCCAGGGGGGACGGAACTATGGCTACACCTTC	CAWIQGGRNYGYTF
.	TRBV6-1	.	TRBJ2-2	TGTGCCAGCAGTGTACAACTAGCTGCCGGGGAGCTGTTTTTT	CASSVQLAAGELFF